One sample yielded the 30 T cell receptor beta chains listed below, sequenced in a study of beta chain features in type 1 diabetes. Study-level points and caveats: All four CD4+ subsets from Type 1 diabetes patients carried moderately but significantly shorter TCRB CDR3s.

Their target antigens are unknown. Isolated RNA was reverse transcribed in full, so expressed TCRB transcripts were sequenced. Generated by immunoSEQ multiplex PCR, the TCRdb table keeps only in-frame clones and is missing some. In the table there are 150,000 or so clones, roughly 60% of which are singletons. Sequences were obtained from naive CD4+ T cells from blood. The receptors derive from a man aged 30 to 45 with type 1 diabetes.

The V and J genes are TRBV7-2 and TRBJ2-5; D may be TRBD2 (6 bases). This CDR3 has 14 amino acids. CDR1 and CDR2 from the germline V gene are SGHTA and FQGNSA. Trimming removed 2 bases at V and 5 bases at J, with 12 bases between. CDR3 region: CASSLLVGGETQYF. CDR3 coding DNA: TGTGCCAGCAGCTTACTAGTCGGAGGGGAGACCCAGTACTTC. Full variable domain (missing parts from reference TRBV7-2 and TRBJ2-5): GAGVSQSPSNKVTEKGKDVELRCDPISGHTALYWYRQSLGQGLEFLIYFQGNSAPDKSGLPSDRFSAERTGGSVSTLTIQRTQQEDSAVYLCASSLLVGGETQYFGPGTRLLVL.

The chain has TRBV4-3 and TRBJ2-4; 12 bases map to TRBD2. The CDR3 is 19 amino acids. Germline lookup yields CDR1 LGHNA and CDR2 YSLEER. J gave up 1 base and V 0 bases, and 7 bases lay outside the gene matches. The CDR3: CASSQESLAGGLAKNIQYF. CDR3 DNA sequence: TGCGCCAGCAGCCAAGAATCGCTAGCGGGGGGGCTGGCCAAAAACATTCAGTACTTC.

The chain has TRBV18 and TRBJ1-2; D is unresolved. V lost 5 bases, J lost 6 bases, and 13 bases lay in between. The CDR3 is 13 amino acids. Germline V CDR1 and CDR2: KGHSH, LQKENI. CDR3: CASSSQEEDGYTF. CDR3 DNA: TGTGCCAGCTCATCCCAAGAGGAGGATGGCTACACCTTC.

This clone was picked up a small number of times. This sequence joins TRBV11-2 and TRBJ2-5; unclear D gene. Germline CDR1 reads SGHAT; CDR2 reads FQNNGV. Trimming cost V 2 bases and J 1 base, with 2 bases left between them. CDR3 size: 12 residues. For the CDR3, the DNA is TGTGCCAGCAGCTTAACCCAAGAGACCCAGTACTTC. It translates to CASSLTQETQYF.

The J gene is TRBJ2-3, the V gene TRBV29-1; the D gene is possibly TRBD2 (7 bases). V gave up 7 bases and J gave up 2 bases, with 19 bases separating them. CDR1 and CDR2 (germline): SQVTM, ANQGSEA. This CDR3 is built from 15 residues. The CDR3 protein is CSASPGGDYTDTQYF. The CDR3 DNA reads as TGCAGCGCATCCCCGGGGGGCGATTACACAGATACGCAGTATTTT.

This sequence joins TRBV9 and TRBJ2-7; possible D gene TRBD2, 7 bases. This CDR3 region has 16 residues. CDR1 is SGDLS and CDR2 is YYNGEE in the germline V gene. The V gene lost 2 bases and the J gene lost 5 bases, with 20 bases spanning the gap. The CDR3 is CASSVLSGTHGDEQYF. CDR3 sequence (DNA): TGTGCCAGCAGCGTCCTAAGCGGGACACATGGCGACGAGCAGTACTTC.

This clone was recorded only once. The gene calls are TRBV14 and TRBJ2-7, with D uncertain. This CDR3 has 13 residues. Germline V CDR1 and CDR2: SGHDN, FVKESK. Between the trimmed V and J ends, which lost 4 bases and 7 bases, there was a span of 14 bases. The CDR3 region is CASSLIATGEQYF. The CDR3 coding sequence is TGTGCCAGCAGCCTAATCGCGACGGGTGAGCAGTACTTC.

This clone was observed a handful of times. The genes are TRBV6-5 and TRBJ2-5; D is uncertain. With 2 bases removed from V and 7 bases from J, the gap between germline ends came to 5 bases. This CDR3 spans 11 amino acids. CDR1 and CDR2 from the germline V gene are MNHEY and SVGAGI. In DNA form, the CDR3 reads TGTGCCAGCAGTTACGGGCCGACCCAGTACTTC. Protein product: CASSYGPTQYF.

This clone has only one observation. The chain combines TRBV18 with TRBJ2-3; 9 bases fit TRBD1. This CDR3 region has 16 residues. V lost 4 bases and J lost 1; bases outside the gene matches: 6. Germline CDR1 reads KGHSH; CDR2 reads LQKENI. The CDR3 nucleotides read TGTGCCAGCTCACACCGACAGGGGGGAGGCACAGATACGCAGTATTTT. It is translated as CASSHRQGGGTDTQYF.

The chain joins TRBV6-6 to TRBJ2-5; a possible D gene is TRBD1 (6 bases). CDR1 and CDR2 (germline): MNHNY, SVGAGI (reference sequence). Trimming pared 6 bases from V and 4 bases from J, leaving 12 bases between. The CDR3 runs 13 residues. The CDR3 protein is CASRQGARETQYF. CDR3 bases: TGTGCCAGCAGACAGGGAGCCCGAGAGACCCAGTACTTC.

This chain links TRBV20-1 with TRBJ2-5; possibly TRBD1 for D (5 bases). The CDR3 is made up of 10 amino acids. Deletions cut 4 bases from V and 5 bases from J, with 5 bases between. Germline CDR1 DFQATT, CDR2 SNEGSKA (reference sequence). CDR3 in amino acids: CSAKGETQYF. In DNA, the CDR3 is TGCAGTGCTAAGGGGGAGACCCAGTACTTC.

The chain uses TRBV6-1 and TRBJ1-2, with D perhaps matching TRBD1 (5 bases). This CDR3 is 10 amino acids long. In germline, CDR1 is MNHNS, CDR2 SASEGT. Deletions cut 6 bases from V and 6 bases from J, with 5 bases between. CDR3 protein: CASRTDGYTF. The CDR3 DNA sequence: TGTGCCAGCAGGACAGATGGCTACACCTTC.

This clone turned up a few times. The chain combines TRBV25-1 with TRBJ2-7; 10 bases map to TRBD1. Germline assignment: CDR1 MGHDK and CDR2 SYGVNS. This CDR3 region has 14 residues. V was pared by 7 bases and J by 2 bases, with 5 bases of the junction left unmatched. As DNA, the CDR3 is TGTGCCAGCACCGACAGGGGGCTAACCTACGAGCAGTACTTC. This gives the protein CASTDRGLTYEQYF.

This clone was counted between two and nine times. The chain couples TRBV5-1 to TRBJ2-1; D remains ambiguous. Per germline, CDR1 SGHRS and CDR2 YFSETQ. CDR3 length: 12 residues. V was cut by 1 base and J by 7 bases, with 6 bases left in between. The CDR3 loop reads CASSLTTNEQFF. CDR3 nucleotides: TGCGCCAGCAGCTTGACGACTAATGAGCAGTTCTTC.

The chain employs TRBV12-5 and TRBJ2-5, with no clear D. The CDR3 is 12 amino acids. The germline V and J ends were trimmed by 2 bases and 7 bases, with 8 bases remaining between them. Germline V gene data show CDR1 as LGHNT and CDR2 as FRNRAP. This CDR3 is CASGLLTLTQYF. The CDR3, as DNA: TGTGCTAGTGGTTTGCTCACGCTGACCCAGTACTTC. The complete variable domain, with remaining parts taken from reference TRBV12-5 and TRBJ2-5, reads DARVTQTPRHKVTEMGQEVTMRCQPILGHNTVFWYRQTMMQGLELLAYFRNRAPLDDSGMPKDRFSAEMPDATLATLKIQPSEPRDSAVYFCASGLLTLTQYFGPGTRLLVL.

This chain joins TRBV29-1 and TRBJ1-2; weak D call: TRBD1 (5 bases). Trimming removed 7 bases from V and 1 base from J, with 13 bases in between. The length of the CDR3 is 13 residues. Germline V gene data show CDR1 as SQVTM and CDR2 as ANQGSEA. The chain's CDR3 is CSAVDRNNYGYTF. The CDR3 coding sequence is TGCAGCGCCGTCGACAGAAATAACTATGGCTACACCTTC.

The chain couples TRBV6-5 to TRBJ2-7, with 8 bases matching TRBD1. Germline loops: CDR1 MNHEY, CDR2 SVGAGI. Trimming removed 7 bases from V and 4 bases from J; junction bases left unmatched: 12. The CDR3 length is 15 residues. The CDR3 loop is CASNRGGTGRYEQYF. CDR3 DNA: TGTGCCAGCAACCGAGGGGGGACAGGTAGATACGAGCAGTACTTC.

This rearrangement joins TRBV7-2 to TRBJ1-1; D not certain. The V gene lost 3 bases and the J gene lost 1 base, with 3 bases spanning the gap. CDR1 and CDR2 (germline): SGHTA, FQGNSA. This CDR3 has 12 amino acids. The DNA for the CDR3 is TGTGCCAGCAGCTTCTGGAACACTGAAGCTTTCTTT. This codes for CASSFWNTEAFF.

The CDR3 here is CSVEITRETQYF. The CDR3 DNA follows: TGCAGCGTTGAAATAACCAGGGAGACCCAGTACTTC. This chain joins TRBV29-1 and TRBJ2-5; D is uncertain. Trimming pared 2 bases from V and 5 bases from J, leaving 9 bases between. The CDR3 extends over 12 amino acids. Germline CDR1 and CDR2: SQVTM and ANQGSEA.

The V and J genes are TRBV7-6 and TRBJ2-3; TRBD1 matches at 8 bases. CDR1 SGHVS and CDR2 FNYEAQ come from the germline V gene. V shed 5 bases, J shed 2 bases, and the junction held 3 bases outside the gene matches. This CDR3 region has 14 residues. The DNA for the CDR3 is TGTGCCAGCAGCCCGACAGGGGCCACAGATACGCAGTATTTT. It yields the protein CASSPTGATDTQYF.

V is TRBV5-1 and J is TRBJ2-1; 10 bases fit TRBD2. The V segment lost 1 base and the J segment 8 bases; nucleotides outside the gene matches: 6. CDR1 and CDR2 from the germline V gene are SGHRS and YFSETQ. This CDR3 has 15 residues. The CDR3 sequence: CASSLLASGGHEQFF. Here the CDR3 DNA reads TGCGCCAGCAGCTTGCTTGCTAGCGGGGGACATGAGCAGTTCTTC.

Notes on this clone: Other DNA sequences from this sample encode an identical CDR3 as well. The chain employs TRBV20-1 and TRBJ2-5; the D is unclear. Trimming removed 5 bases from V and 3 bases from J, with 4 bases in between. This CDR3 is built from 10 residues. The germline gives CDR1 DFQATT, CDR2 SNEGSKA (reference sequence). The CDR3 is CSASKETQYF. Written as DNA, the CDR3 is TGCAGTGCTTCGAAAGAGACCCAGTACTTC.

V is TRBV30 and J is TRBJ2-6; the D is unclear. The CDR3 loop spans 14 amino acids. The germline CDR1 and CDR2 sequences are GTSNPN and SVGIG (reference sequence). Trimming shortened V by 0 bases and J by 2 bases, and 5 bases separated the two germline ends. The CDR3 DNA follows: TGTGCCTGGAGTGTGGGCGCTGGGGCCAACGTCCTGACTTTC. Its translation: CAWSVGAGANVLTF.

The genes are TRBV7-9 and TRBJ1-6; D uncertain. The V end lost 6 bases, the J end lost 9 bases, and 12 bases lay between the germline ends. CDR3 length equals 13 residues. Germline V gene data show CDR1 as SEHNR and CDR2 as FQNEAQ (reference sequence). In DNA form, the CDR3 reads TGTGCCAGCAGTGGAGGAACTGGTTCACCCCTCCACTTT. Amino acids: CASSGGTGSPLHF.

The J gene is TRBJ1-2, the V gene TRBV9; D uncertain. The CDR3 has 9 residues. Trimming shortened V by 4 bases and J by 8 bases, and 3 bases separated the two germline ends. Germline CDR1 and CDR2: SGDLS and YYNGEE. In nucleotides, the CDR3 is TGTGCCAGCAGCATCGGCTACACCTTC. Protein sequence: CASSIGYTF.

This chain joins TRBV30 and TRBJ1-6, with a weak D call TRBD1 (5 bases). The CDR3 totals 14 residues. V was clipped by 3 bases and J by 7 bases, with 13 bases between them. The germline gives CDR1 GTSNPN, CDR2 SVGIG (reference sequence). In DNA, the CDR3 is TGTGCCTGGAGCTTGAGTGGGGGGAATTCACCCCTCCACTTT. As protein: CAWSLSGGNSPLHF. The full variable domain, its missing parts supplied by reference TRBV30 and TRBJ1-6, is SQTIHQWPATLVQPVGSPLSLECTVEGTSNPNLYWYRQAAGRGLQLLFYSVGIGQISSEVPQNLSASRPQDRQFILSSKKLLLSDSGFYLCAWSLSGGNSPLHFGNGTRLTVT.

This clone was found a few times. The chain has TRBV30 and TRBJ1-2; D may be TRBD1 (5 bases). The germline gives CDR1 GTSNPN, CDR2 SVGIG (reference sequence). Trimming left V 2 bases short and J 6 bases short, with 10 bases between. The CDR3 is made up of 12 amino acids. The CDR3 nucleotides are TGTGCCTGGAGTCCTATGACAGATGGCTACACCTTC. Its protein product is CAWSPMTDGYTF.

This clone was found a few times. This chain joins TRBV29-1 and TRBJ2-5; 8 positions agree with TRBD1. The CDR3 sequence is 12 residues long. Per the germline V gene, CDR1 is SQVTM and CDR2 is ANQGSEA. Trimming took 7 bases from V and 7 from J; bases not matched to a gene: 8. The CDR3 loop is CSAGQGSMTQYF. For the CDR3, the DNA is TGCAGCGCAGGACAGGGAAGTATGACCCAGTACTTC.

The rearrangement links TRBV7-9 to TRBJ2-7; 12 positions match TRBD2. Germline V gene lookup returns CDR1 SEHNR and CDR2 FQNEAQ (reference sequence). The V and J ends lost 5 bases and 0 bases, in that order; junction bases with no gene match: 11. There are 18 residues in the CDR3. CDR3 protein: CASSLGLAGETSSYEQYF. As DNA, the CDR3 is TGTGCCAGCAGCCTGGGACTAGCGGGTGAAACCAGCTCCTACGAGCAGTACTTC.

This rearrangement joins TRBV19 to TRBJ1-2; TRBD1 matches 9 bases. This CDR3 has 14 residues. CDR1 LNHDA and CDR2 SQIVND come from the germline V gene (reference sequence). J lost 4 bases, V lost 9 bases, and 9 bases had no gene match. CDR3 region: CASSRGQGIYGYTF. The CDR3 region has the DNA TGTGCCAGCAGTCGGGGACAGGGCATCTATGGCTACACCTTC.